What follows describes a single T cell receptor (beta chain). The antigen is undetermined. The germline CDR1 and CDR2 sequences are SGHTA and FQGTGA. The trim removed 4 bases at V and 7 bases at J, leaving 16 bases unmatched. The CDR3 totals 17 residues. Vbeta (60) and Jbeta (13) primers were used in the PCR. Measured with immunoSEQ multiplex PCR; TCRdb has only the in-frame clones, and not every one. There are about 170,000 clones in the sample; 73% occur only once, and about 4.9% lies in the top ten. This sample stems from a study of cytomegalovirus exposure and HLA in healthy donors. Notes on the study in general: Segments of the TCR beta V type were, in most cases, productive about 87% or about 30% of the time in an earlier analysis. Only CMV serostatus was available as immune exposure information. Other equally common chains were less clonally expanded than HLA-associated TCR beta chains, a later analysis showed. Associated with cytomegalovirus, according to the listing, were some 180 TCR beta chains.

This clonotype was sampled from a woman aged 18-35 years in good health and CMV-seropositive. The chain joins TRBV7-3 to TRBJ2-3; 8 bases are shared with TRBD2. Sequences were obtained from PBMCs. The CDR3: CASSSSGGGYERHTQYF. In DNA, the CDR3 is TGTGCCAGCAGCTCCTCCGGGGGGGGTTACGAACGCCATACGCAGTATTTT.